Listed here are 4 T cell receptor beta chains from one sample, sequenced in a study of shared clonotypes between healthy human individuals. Assay: immunoSEQ multiplex PCR; the TCRdb copy retains only in-frame clones and omits some. This sample has a few hundred thousand clones, with approximately 96% found just once. Sequenced material: memory CD8+ T cells sorted from blood. Subset denoted: CD45RO+ cells pooled with CCR7-negative TemRA cells. Source of these receptors: a man aged 30-40 years in good health.

The CDR3 DNA reads as TGTGCCAGCAGGCGGACTAGCGGGACCTACAATGAGCAGTTCTTC. Residues: CASRRTSGTYNEQFF. The rearrangement links TRBV6-1 to TRBJ2-1; 12 nucleotides agree with TRBD2. The V gene's germline CDR1 is MNHNS and CDR2 SASEGT. This CDR3 contains 15 residues. Trimming at V came to 6 bases and at J to 2 bases, leaving 2 bases not matched to a gene.

The chain has TRBV28 and TRBJ2-7, with TRBD1 as a possible D gene (6 bases). The length of the CDR3 is 13 residues. CDR1 is MDHEN and CDR2 is SYDVKM in the germline V gene. V lost 7 bases, J lost 0 bases, and 10 bases lay in between. The CDR3 bases are TGTGCCAGCACCTGGGGGCACTCCTACGAGCAGTACTTC. This codes for CASTWGHSYEQYF.

Comments on this clone: This CDR3 is also generated by other DNA sequences in the sample. The chain carries TRBV30 and TRBJ2-3; the match to TRBD1 covers 7 bases. The V gene's germline CDR1 is GTSNPN and CDR2 SVGIG (reference sequence). Trimming cost V 0 bases and J 6 bases; bases outside gene matches: 0. The CDR3 has 12 amino acids. This chain's CDR3 is CAWSVQGDTQYF. In DNA form, the CDR3 reads TGTGCCTGGAGTGTACAGGGGGATACGCAGTATTTT.

This chain uses TRBV15 with TRBJ2-7; D not resolved. The germline V gene has CDR1 LNHNV and CDR2 YYDKDF (reference sequence). The CDR3 loop spans 13 amino acids. V shed 0 bases and J shed 6 bases, with 9 bases lying between them. The CDR3 sequence is CATSRDWNPEQYF. CDR3 bases: TGTGCCACCAGCAGAGACTGGAACCCCGAGCAGTACTTC.